The clone carrying this TCR beta chain was recorded many times. The iRepertoire nested amplicon-rescue multiplex PCR amplified TCR alpha and beta CDR3s from RNA. A single record per CDR3 protein comes from TCRdb applying MiXCR to the multiplex PCR reads. This table holds tens of thousands of distinct CDR3 sequences, 35% to 45% found once. The sample is drawn from a study of glioma-infiltrating T cells. The CDR3 covers 18 residues. The V end lost 5 bases, the J end lost 1 base, and 24 bases lay between the germline ends. The V gene is TRBV12-3 or TRBV12-4, the J gene TRBJ2-7; TRBD1 might be the D (5 bases). Sequencing was performed on glioma tissue, nonneoplastic brain tissue, or PBMCs (not recorded which). The receptor was isolated from a human donor with low-grade glioma or glioblastoma, undergoing nonglioma brain surgery, or in good health (not recorded which). The CDR3 is CASSQKSPGNIGSYEQYF. Here the CDR3 DNA reads TGTGCCAGCAGTCAAAAATCTCCAGGGAATATAGGTTCCTACGAGCAGTACTTC.